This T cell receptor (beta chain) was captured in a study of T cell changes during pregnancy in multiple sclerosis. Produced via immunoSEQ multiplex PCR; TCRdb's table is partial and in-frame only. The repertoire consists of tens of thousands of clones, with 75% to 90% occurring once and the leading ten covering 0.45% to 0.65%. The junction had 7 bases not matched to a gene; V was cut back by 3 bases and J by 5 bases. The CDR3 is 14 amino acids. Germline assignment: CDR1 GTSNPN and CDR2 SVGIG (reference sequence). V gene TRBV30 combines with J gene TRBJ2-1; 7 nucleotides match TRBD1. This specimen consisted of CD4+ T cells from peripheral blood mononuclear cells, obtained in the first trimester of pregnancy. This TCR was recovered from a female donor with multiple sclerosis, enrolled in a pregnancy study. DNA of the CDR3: TGTGCCTGGAGCCTCACAGGGGCCAACAATGAGCAGTTCTTC. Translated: CAWSLTGANNEQFF.